This entry lists 13 T cell receptor beta chains sequenced from one sample in a study of blood T cell repertoires in COVID-19. TCRdb's copy holds only in-frame clones and misses some; the assay was immunoSEQ multiplex PCR. The table records under 75,000 clones, about nine tenths of them present only once. The material sequenced was peripheral blood. The receptors were sampled from a woman under 30 with acute or convalescent COVID-19.

This clone was seen a handful of times. This sequence joins TRBV2 and TRBJ1-3, with 7 nucleotides matching TRBD1. The junction had 9 bases not matched to a gene; V was cut back by 1 base and J by 0 bases. CDR1 is SNHLY and CDR2 is FYNNEI in the germline V gene. CDR3 size: 18 residues. The CDR3 DNA reads as TGTGCCAGCAGTGAAGTAAGCCCGGGACAGAGCTCTGGAAACACCATATATTTT. Translating it yields CASSEVSPGQSSGNTIYF.

The rearrangement uses TRBV5-4 and TRBJ2-7, with D maybe TRBD2 (6 bases). Deletions cut 0 bases from V and 3 bases from J, with 13 bases between. Per the germline V gene, CDR1 is SGHNT and CDR2 is YYREEE (reference sequence). CDR3 length equals 15 residues. The CDR3 DNA is TGTGCCAGCAGCTTGGGAAGGGACTCACACTACGAGCAGTACTTC. Residues: CASSLGRDSHYEQYF.

This sequence joins TRBV27 and TRBJ2-7, with 8 bases identical to TRBD1. Germline assignment: CDR1 MNHEY and CDR2 SMNVEV (reference sequence). V lost 2 bases and J lost 4; bases outside the gene matches: 4. The CDR3 has 14 residues. Written as DNA, the CDR3 is TGTGCCAGCAGTTTAACAGGGGGTGGTTACGAGCAGTACTTC. Translation: CASSLTGGGYEQYF.

This clone has just one count. The chain joins TRBV29-1 to TRBJ2-7; 11 nucleotides align to TRBD1. The CDR3 is made up of 13 amino acids. V lost 6 bases to trimming and J lost 1 base; unmatched junction nucleotides: 2. Per germline, CDR1 SQVTM and CDR2 ANQGSEA. The CDR3 bases are TGCAGCGTGGGACAGGGGGTTTCCTACGAGCAGTACTTC. Protein product: CSVGQGVSYEQYF.

V and J are TRBV3-1 (or the pseudogene TRBV3-2) and TRBJ1-4; tentative D call: TRBD1 (6 bases). Trimming left V 1 base short and J 5 bases short, with 8 bases between. The germline gives CDR1 LGHDT, CDR2 YNNKEL (reference sequence). This CDR3 has 14 residues. As DNA, the CDR3 is TGTGCCAGCAGCCAAGGCCAGGGGAATGAAAAACTGTTTTTT. Its protein is CASSQGQGNEKLFF.

The chain carries TRBV6-2 or TRBV6-3 and TRBJ2-3; 10 bases map to TRBD2. Germline CDR1 is MNHEY and CDR2 is SVGEGT. This CDR3 comprises 16 residues. The J segment lost 5 bases and the V segment lost 5 bases, leaving 10 bases of the junction unmatched. The CDR3: CASSRRSGGAIDTQYF. CDR3 nucleotides: TGTGCCAGCAGTAGACGCAGCGGGGGGGCTATAGATACGCAGTATTTT.

The V gene is TRBV9, the J gene TRBJ2-1; the D gene is possibly TRBD2 (6 bases). The V and J ends lost 0 bases and 8 bases respectively, with 15 bases between them. The CDR3 covers 15 residues. Germline V gene sequence: CDR1 SGDLS, CDR2 YYNGEE. CDR3 loop: CASSVGGDFIYEQFF. CDR3 coding DNA: TGTGCCAGCAGCGTAGGCGGGGACTTTATATATGAGCAGTTCTTC. Variable domain in full (rest from reference TRBV9 and TRBJ2-1): DSGVTQTPKHLITATGQRVTLRCSPRSGDLSVYWYQQSLDQGLQFLIQYYNGEERAKGNILERFSAQQFPDLHSELNLSSLELGDSALYFCASSVGGDFIYEQFFGPGTRLTVL.

This chain links TRBV7-8 with TRBJ2-1, with a possible D match to TRBD1 (7 bases). The CDR3 has 14 amino acids. V gave up 4 bases and J gave up 6 bases, with 13 bases separating them. Germline CDR1 is SGHVS and CDR2 is FQNEAQ. CDR3 region: CASSWTGGGNEQFF. Here the CDR3 DNA reads TGTGCCAGCAGCTGGACAGGAGGGGGCAATGAGCAGTTCTTC. Variable domain in full (rest from reference TRBV7-8 and TRBJ2-1): GAGVSQSPRYKVAKRGQDVALRCDPISGHVSLFWYQQALGQGPEFLTYFQNEAQLDKSGLPSDRFFAERPEGSVSTLKIQRTQQEDSAVYLCASSWTGGGNEQFFGPGTRLTVL.

This clone has a handful of counts. The chain uses TRBV4-2 and TRBJ1-2, with TRBD1 matching over 7 bases. Germline V gene data show CDR1 as LGHNA and CDR2 as YNFKEQ. Losses at the gene ends were 1 base for V and 0 bases for J; bases not matched to a gene: 5. The CDR3 loop spans 16 amino acids. Here the CDR3 DNA reads TGTGCCAGCAGCCAAGGGGGGGACAGAACTAACTATGGCTACACCTTC. Residues: CASSQGGDRTNYGYTF.

V usage is TRBV10-1 and J usage is TRBJ1-1, with D unclear. The CDR3 runs 14 residues. CDR1 and CDR2 (germline): WNHNN, SYGVQD (reference sequence). The ends were cut back, 0 bases at V and 1 base at J, with 6 bases in the middle. Here the CDR3 reads CASSESVGNTEAFF. The CDR3 DNA sequence: TGCGCCAGCAGTGAGTCGGTCGGGAACACTGAAGCTTTCTTT.

This clone occurred a few times. The rearrangement joins TRBV4-3 to TRBJ2-1, with 14 bases aligning to TRBD2. Germline assignment: CDR1 LGHNA and CDR2 YSLEER. The CDR3 totals 22 residues. Germline trimming cut 3 bases from V and 5 bases from J; bases unmatched to any gene: 21. This CDR3 reads CASSQIIPWGLAGDELNNEQFF. DNA for the CDR3: TGCGCCAGCAGCCAGATTATACCTTGGGGACTAGCGGGAGACGAGCTGAACAATGAGCAGTTCTTC.

The chain employs TRBV28 and TRBJ2-1; 9 bases map to TRBD2. CDR3 length equals 16 residues. V dropped 5 bases and J dropped 7; count of bases not matched to a gene: 12. CDR1 MDHEN and CDR2 SYDVKM come from the germline V gene. The CDR3 spells CASSLRAGGPFNEQFF. CDR3 DNA: TGTGCCAGCAGTCTTAGGGCGGGGGGGCCTTTTAATGAGCAGTTCTTC. Drawing the rest from reference TRBV28 and TRBJ2-1, the complete variable domain is DVKVTQSSRYLVKRTGEKVFLECVQDMDHENMFWYRQDPGLGLRLIYFSYDVKMKEKGDIPEGYSVSREKKERFSLILESASTNQTSMYLCASSLRAGGPFNEQFFGPGTRLTVL.

The chain links TRBV7-2 to TRBJ2-1; 7 nucleotides match TRBD1. Trimming cost V 1 base and J 5 bases; bases outside gene matches: 8. This CDR3 has 16 residues. In germline, CDR1 is SGHTA, CDR2 FQGNSA. The CDR3 DNA sequence: TGTGCCAGCAGCTTAGTGGGTAGGGGGCGAGACAATGAGCAGTTCTTC. It specifies CASSLVGRGRDNEQFF.